This is a list of T cell receptor beta chains from one sample in a study of CD8 T cells in ankylosing spondylitis. TCRdb reanalysed the 5' RACE reads using MiXCR and keeps one entry per CDR3 protein. Among about 240,000 distinct CDR3 sequences listed, 7% to 10% were seen once. Sequencing was done on a sample of blood, either unsorted or a sorted T cell fraction (not recorded which). The receptors stem from a female donor with ankylosing spondylitis or in good health (not recorded which). The CDR3 runs from the conserved cysteine through the conserved F or W. The order of the fields is clone size, V gene, J gene, D gene, CDR3 protein, CDR3 DNA. D genes are given only for firm matches. A row's size may be missing; if present it is once, few, many or a size class.

many	TRBV10-3	TRBJ2-7	TRBD2	CAIRWREGNEQYF	TGTGCCATCAGGTGGCGGGAGGGCAACGAGCAGTACTTC
many	TRBV6-6	TRBJ2-7	TRBD1	CAITRGQDYEQYF	TGTGCCATTACTCGGGGACAGGACTACGAGCAGTACTTC
many	TRBV29-1	TRBJ2-5	TRBD1	CSATTGGRGETQYF	TGCAGCGCAACGACAGGGGGCCGGGGAGAGACCCAGTACTTC
many	TRBV10-3	TRBJ2-3	NA	CAISATRDTQYF	TGTGCCATCAGTGCCACTAGGGATACGCAGTATTTT
few	TRBV7-2	TRBJ2-7	TRBD2	CASSFTGTSGYEQYF	TGTGCCAGCAGTTTTACCGGGACTAGCGGTTACGAGCAGTACTTC
many	TRBV11-2	TRBJ2-1	NA	CASSSHAGDEQFF	TGTGCCAGCAGCTCCCACGCCGGCGATGAGCAGTTCTTC
many	TRBV2	TRBJ2-7	NA	CARRKVYEQYF	TGTGCCAGGAGAAAGGTCTACGAGCAGTACTTC
many	TRBV2	TRBJ2-1	TRBD2	CASSDRLAGYF	TGTGCCAGCAGTGATAGACTAGCGGGCTACTTC
NA	TRBV5-4	TRBJ2-1	NA	CASSLEVGLGGNEQFF	TGTGCCAGCAGCTTGGAAGTTGGACTAGGGGGTAATGAGCAGTTCTTC
many	TRBV20-1	TRBJ2-7	TRBD2	CSAYSAGVELRYEQYF	TGCAGTGCGTACTCGGCGGGAGTGGAGCTTAGGTACGAGCAGTACTTC
few	TRBV28	TRBJ2-7	NA	CATASSYEQYF	TGTGCCACCGCAAGCTCCTACGAGCAGTACTTC
many	TRBV19	TRBJ1-1	NA	CASTKGLATEAFF	TGTGCCAGTACAAAGGGCTTGGCCACTGAAGCTTTCTTT
many	TRBV7-9	TRBJ1-1	NA	CASSLRMEAEAFF	TGTGCCAGCAGCTTACGAATGGAAGCTGAAGCTTTCTTT
few	TRBV6-1	TRBJ1-1	TRBD1	CASAGQGIGGEAFF	TGTGCCAGCGCCGGACAGGGGATAGGGGGTGAAGCTTTCTTT